These T cell receptor beta chains were read from a single sample in a study of blood T cell repertoires in COVID-19. Clones were read by immunoSEQ multiplex PCR, and TCRdb kept only the in-frame ones, dropping some. The repertoire holds approximately 260,000 clones, just under 90% seen once, with 3.5% to 4.5% in the top ten. Sequenced: peripheral blood. The receptors here all came from a woman in her 40s with acute or convalescent COVID-19. Each CDR3 is given with its conserved first and last residue.

v_call	cdr3_length	j_call	cdr3_aa
TRBV24-1	19	TRBJ2-5	CATSDFRLAGGPGQETQYF
TRBV10-1	15	TRBJ2-2	CASSLGGANTGELFF
TRBV27	13	TRBJ1-6	CASSGTGSSPLHF
TRBV25-1	16	TRBJ1-1	CASSEGGAGQGLGAFF
TRBV10-1	14	TRBJ2-1	CASSATGGHNEQFF
TRBV6-2/TRBV6-3	17	TRBJ2-3	CASSYSALAGVTDTQYF
TRBV7-3	13	TRBJ1-2	CASSLNRDYGYTF
TRBV2	15	TRBJ1-1	CASSEPLPGLVGAFF
TRBV10-3	13	TRBJ1-2	CATWGTGGHGYTF
TRBV18	19	TRBJ2-6	CASSNPGQPLTSGANVLTF
TRBV12-3/TRBV12-4	11	TRBJ1-1	CASSLNSEAFF
TRBV5-1	16	TRBJ2-1	CASSLGEGGHYNEQFF
TRBV27	14	TRBJ1-2	CASSLRGVNYGYTF
TRBV6-5	15	TRBJ2-1	CASRFSGGLYNEQFF
TRBV5-4	17	TRBJ2-1	CASSLGRSTGGYNEQFF
TRBV3-1/TRBV3-2	18	TRBJ1-5	CASSQGLLVAGGNQPQHF